These 5 T cell receptor beta chains originate from one sample sequenced in a study of blood T cells in healthy people across ages. Sample-barcoded 5' priming and a J-beta primer mix drove a second PCR of about 6 to 12 cycles. TCRdb reanalysed the 5' RACE reads using MiXCR and keeps one entry per CDR3 protein. The table records roughly 700,000 distinct CDR3 sequences, approximately 49% of them present only once. Material for sequencing was blood. The receptors were gathered from a woman aged 55-70 years in good health.

Many counts were recorded for this clonotype. The chain uses TRBV12-3 or TRBV12-4 and TRBJ2-1; 8 nucleotides align to TRBD2. V trimming: 5 bases; J trimming: 6 bases; junction bases outside the gene matches: 6. The CDR3 covers 14 residues. The CDR3 reads CASSDSGTSNEQFF. The CDR3 bases are TGTGCCAGCAGTGATTCCGGGACTAGCAATGAGCAGTTCTTC.

The chain has TRBV7-8 and TRBJ2-3; D possibly corresponds to TRBD2 (6 bases). This CDR3 is 16 amino acids long. Germline V gene sequence: CDR1 SGHVS, CDR2 FQNEAQ. The V end was cut by 5 bases, the J end by 5 bases, with 20 bases between. This CDR3 is CASSPRPHGTGDTQYF. CDR3 bases: TGTGCCAGCAGCCCTCGGCCTCACGGGACTGGAGATACGCAGTATTTT.

The table lists this clonotype with a count of one. The V and J genes are TRBV9 and TRBJ2-5; D call uncertain. This CDR3 has 13 residues. Germline V gene sequence: CDR1 SGDLS, CDR2 YYNGEE. Trimming took 1 base from V and 3 from J, leaving 7 bases between them. CDR3: CASSVYQEETQYF. The CDR3 DNA is TGTGCCAGCAGCGTATACCAGGAAGAGACCCAGTACTTC.

The genes are TRBV6-2 or TRBV6-3 and TRBJ2-5; D is perhaps TRBD1 or TRBD2 (5 bases each). The J call is doubtful: the DNA matches TRBJ2-7 better. The CDR3 is 11 amino acids. Germline CDR1 is MNHEY and CDR2 is SVGEGT. CDR3 residues: CASGGKVEQYF. The CDR3 DNA reads TGTGCCAGCGGGGGAAAAGTCGAGCAGTACTTC.

V and J are TRBV7-2 and TRBJ2-1, with D tentatively TRBD2 (5 bases). The CDR3 is 16 amino acids. CDR1 is SGHTA and CDR2 is FQGNSA in the germline V gene. V was shortened by 1 base and J by 4 bases, with 14 bases between the two germline ends. The CDR3 bases are TGTGCCAGCAGCTTAGGGGTAGCGCGGATATACAATGAGCAGTTCTTC. Amino acids: CASSLGVARIYNEQFF. The variable domain in full, with the rest retrieved from reference TRBV7-2 and TRBJ2-1, is GAGVSQSPSNKVTEKGKDVELRCDPISGHTALYWYRQSLGQGLEFLIYFQGNSAPDKSGLPSDRFSAERTGGSVSTLTIQRTQQEDSAVYLCASSLGVARIYNEQFFGPGTRLTVL.